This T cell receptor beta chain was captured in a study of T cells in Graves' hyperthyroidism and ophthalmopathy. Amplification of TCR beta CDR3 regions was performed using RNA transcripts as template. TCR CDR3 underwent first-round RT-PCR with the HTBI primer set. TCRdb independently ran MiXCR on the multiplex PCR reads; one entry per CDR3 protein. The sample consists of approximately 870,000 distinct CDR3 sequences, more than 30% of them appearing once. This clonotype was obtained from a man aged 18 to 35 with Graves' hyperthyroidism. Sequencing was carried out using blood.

CDR3 nucleotides: TGTGCCAGCAGGGGGGTAGGGGGCCCGGAGACCCAGTACTTC. Protein product: CASRGVGGPETQYF. This chain links TRBV11-2 with TRBJ2-5, with 7 positions matching TRBD1. Germline V gene lookup returns CDR1 SGHAT and CDR2 FQNNGV. The CDR3 is 14 amino acids. V gave up 6 bases and J gave up 5 bases; unmatched junction bases: 9.